These T cell receptor beta chains were read from a single sample in a study of blood T cell repertoires in COVID-19. Using immunoSEQ multiplex PCR, the repertoire was profiled, and TCRdb retains in-frame clones only, with some absent. The sample gives under 300,000 clones, roughly nine tenths of which show up once; 6.2% is in the top ten. Sequences were obtained from peripheral blood. Receptors were obtained from a man between 60 and 70 years old with acute or convalescent COVID-19. Both conserved end residues are part of each CDR3. A D gene is named only where the DNA matches it firmly. Clone size appears in some rows only: once, few, many, or a class for an expanded clone.

abundance: few; len: 13; d_gene: .; v_gene: TRBV28; j_gene: TRBJ1-4; CDR3aa: CASRRQENEKLFF; CDR3nt: TGTGCCAGCAGGAGACAGGAGAATGAAAAACTGTTTTTT
abundance: .; len: 13; d_gene: TRBD1; v_gene: TRBV18; j_gene: TRBJ2-7; CDR3aa: CASSPRDRGEQYF; CDR3nt: TGTGCCAGCTCACCACGGGACAGGGGTGAGCAGTACTTC
abundance: .; len: 15; d_gene: .; v_gene: TRBV5-1; j_gene: TRBJ2-1; CDR3aa: CASSFSSSSYNEQFF; CDR3nt: TGCGCCAGCAGCTTCTCCTCGAGCTCCTACAATGAGCAGTTCTTC
abundance: .; len: 15; d_gene: TRBD2; v_gene: TRBV11-3; j_gene: TRBJ2-7; CDR3aa: CASSLGGRAVGEQYF; CDR3nt: TGTGCCAGCAGCTTAGGGGGGAGGGCCGTCGGCGAGCAGTACTTC
abundance: .; len: 15; d_gene: .; v_gene: TRBV5-1; j_gene: TRBJ1-1; CDR3aa: CASSLVGLGATEAFF; CDR3nt: TGCGCCAGCAGCTTGGTTGGTCTGGGGGCCACTGAAGCTTTCTTT
abundance: .; len: 14; d_gene: .; v_gene: TRBV7-3; j_gene: TRBJ2-2; CDR3aa: CASSTRHNTGELFF; CDR3nt: TGTGCCAGCAGCACTAGGCATAACACCGGGGAGCTGTTTTTT
abundance: .; len: 13; d_gene: .; v_gene: TRBV11-3; j_gene: TRBJ1-5; CDR3aa: CASSPGRGQPQHF; CDR3nt: TGTGCCAGCAGCCCCGGGAGGGGTCAGCCCCAGCATTTT
abundance: .; len: 14; d_gene: .; v_gene: TRBV24-1; j_gene: TRBJ1-5; CDR3aa: CATSAGFSNQPQHF; CDR3nt: TGTGCCACCAGTGCCGGTTTTAGCAATCAGCCCCAGCATTTT
abundance: .; len: 13; d_gene: .; v_gene: TRBV5-1; j_gene: TRBJ2-1; CDR3aa: CASSLPSVNEQFF; CDR3nt: TGCGCCAGCAGCTTGCCTAGCGTGAATGAGCAGTTCTTC
abundance: once; len: 17; d_gene: TRBD1; v_gene: TRBV4-3; j_gene: TRBJ1-4; CDR3aa: CASSRGQGSATNEKLFF; CDR3nt: TGCGCCAGCAGCCGAGGACAGGGCTCCGCAACTAATGAAAAACTGTTTTTT
abundance: .; len: 14; d_gene: .; v_gene: TRBV7-2; j_gene: TRBJ2-2; CDR3aa: CASRRSSNTGELFF; CDR3nt: TGTGCCAGCAGAAGATCGAGCAACACCGGGGAGCTGTTTTTT
abundance: few; len: 15; d_gene: .; v_gene: TRBV19; j_gene: TRBJ2-2; CDR3aa: CASSRGQTNTGELFF; CDR3nt: TGTGCCAGTAGTCGAGGACAGACCAACACCGGGGAGCTGTTTTTT